These T cell receptor beta chains were read from a single sample in a study of blood T cell repertoires in COVID-19. Assay used: immunoSEQ multiplex PCR; TCRdb lists only in-frame clones, some missing. This table has more than 200,000 clones, around four fifths appearing once. Sample: peripheral blood. The receptors were gathered from a man aged 55 to 70 with acute or convalescent COVID-19. Both conserved end residues are part of each CDR3. D genes are given only for firm matches. Rows may omit the clone size; those that give it use once, few, many or a size class.

J gene: TRBJ1-2; CDR3 length: 11; D gene: -; clone size: once; V gene: TRBV9; CDR3 protein: CASSVGEGYTF; CDR3 DNA: TGTGCCAGCAGCGTAGGAGAGGGCTACACCTTC
J gene: TRBJ2-7; CDR3 length: 15; D gene: -; clone size: -; V gene: TRBV7-9; CDR3 protein: CASSPIDRFTHEQYF; CDR3 DNA: TGTGCCAGCAGCCCAATCGACAGGTTCACCCACGAGCAGTACTTC
J gene: TRBJ2-7; CDR3 length: 13; D gene: TRBD1; clone size: -; V gene: TRBV5-5; CDR3 protein: CASTWTGGNEQYF; CDR3 DNA: TGTGCCAGCACCTGGACAGGGGGCAACGAGCAGTACTTC
J gene: TRBJ2-3; CDR3 length: 15; D gene: TRBD2; clone size: -; V gene: TRBV6-2/TRBV6-3; CDR3 protein: CASSSQRDPTDTQYF; CDR3 DNA: TGTGCCAGCAGTTCCCAGCGGGACCCCACAGATACGCAGTATTTT
J gene: TRBJ2-7; CDR3 length: 14; D gene: TRBD2; clone size: -; V gene: TRBV19; CDR3 protein: CASSMTSGSYEQYF; CDR3 DNA: TGTGCCAGTAGTATGACTAGCGGGAGTTACGAGCAGTACTTC
J gene: TRBJ2-3; CDR3 length: 14; D gene: -; clone size: -; V gene: TRBV27; CDR3 protein: CASRASYNTDTQYF; CDR3 DNA: TGTGCCAGCAGGGCATCGTACAACACAGATACGCAGTATTTT
J gene: TRBJ1-5; CDR3 length: 15; D gene: -; clone size: -; V gene: TRBV9; CDR3 protein: CASSEGDLSNQPQHF; CDR3 DNA: TGTGCCAGCAGCGAAGGGGATCTGAGTAATCAGCCCCAGCATTTT
J gene: TRBJ2-7; CDR3 length: 13; D gene: -; clone size: -; V gene: TRBV19; CDR3 protein: CASSARNHYEQYF; CDR3 DNA: TGTGCCAGTAGTGCGCGCAACCACTACGAGCAGTACTTC
J gene: TRBJ2-3; CDR3 length: 13; D gene: -; clone size: -; V gene: TRBV7-8; CDR3 protein: CASSLEPRDTQYF; CDR3 DNA: TGTGCCAGCAGCTTAGAACCCAGGGATACGCAGTATTTT
J gene: TRBJ1-2; CDR3 length: 12; D gene: -; clone size: -; V gene: TRBV2; CDR3 protein: CATLTVGGNHTF; CDR3 DNA: TGTGCCACCCTGACGGTAGGGGGAAATCACACCTTC
J gene: TRBJ2-1; CDR3 length: 11; D gene: TRBD2; clone size: -; V gene: TRBV6-6; CDR3 protein: CASSLAGLKFF; CDR3 DNA: TGTGCCAGCAGTTTAGCGGGACTGAAGTTCTTC
J gene: TRBJ2-5; CDR3 length: 14; D gene: TRBD1; clone size: -; V gene: TRBV4-1; CDR3 protein: CASRGGQAQETQYF; CDR3 DNA: TGCGCCAGCAGGGGGGGACAGGCCCAAGAGACCCAGTACTTC
J gene: TRBJ1-2; CDR3 length: 14; D gene: TRBD1; clone size: -; V gene: TRBV28; CDR3 protein: CASSRTGGRLGYTF; CDR3 DNA: TGTGCCAGCAGCAGGACAGGGGGCCGATTGGGCTACACCTTC
J gene: TRBJ1-3; CDR3 length: 15; D gene: TRBD1; clone size: -; V gene: TRBV27; CDR3 protein: CASSLRTGAGNTIYF; CDR3 DNA: TGTGCCAGCAGTCTCCGGACAGGGGCGGGAAACACCATATATTTT
J gene: TRBJ2-5; CDR3 length: 16; D gene: TRBD1; clone size: -; V gene: TRBV7-9; CDR3 protein: CASSFFGGTGQETQYF; CDR3 DNA: TGTGCCAGCAGCTTCTTTGGTGGGACAGGGCAAGAGACCCAGTACTTC
J gene: TRBJ2-3; CDR3 length: 15; D gene: -; clone size: -; V gene: TRBV29-1; CDR3 protein: CSVEKAAGSTDTQYF; CDR3 DNA: TGCAGCGTTGAAAAAGCCGCGGGTAGCACAGATACGCAGTATTTT
J gene: TRBJ1-2; CDR3 length: 13; D gene: -; clone size: -; V gene: TRBV4-1; CDR3 protein: CASSQVSDYGYTF; CDR3 DNA: TGCGCCAGCAGCCAAGTATCTGACTATGGCTACACCTTC
J gene: TRBJ2-7; CDR3 length: 14; D gene: TRBD2; clone size: -; V gene: TRBV7-2; CDR3 protein: CASSVGLADYEQYF; CDR3 DNA: TGTGCCAGCAGCGTAGGGCTAGCGGACTACGAGCAGTACTTC
J gene: TRBJ2-2; CDR3 length: 15; D gene: -; clone size: -; V gene: TRBV5-1; CDR3 protein: CASSFVGVGTGELFF; CDR3 DNA: TGCGCCAGCAGCTTCGTAGGGGTAGGGACCGGGGAGCTGTTTTTT
J gene: TRBJ2-2; CDR3 length: 14; D gene: -; clone size: once; V gene: TRBV19; CDR3 protein: CASQWTENTGELFF; CDR3 DNA: TGTGCCAGCCAGTGGACAGAGAACACCGGGGAGCTGTTTTTT
J gene: TRBJ2-1; CDR3 length: 14; D gene: -; clone size: few; V gene: TRBV5-6; CDR3 protein: CASSFRPSYNEQFF; CDR3 DNA: TGTGCCAGCAGCTTCCGGCCTAGCTACAATGAGCAGTTCTTC
J gene: TRBJ2-1; CDR3 length: 11; D gene: -; clone size: -; V gene: TRBV15; CDR3 protein: CATSRQDEQFF; CDR3 DNA: TGTGCCACCAGCAGACAGGATGAGCAGTTCTTC
J gene: TRBJ1-5; CDR3 length: 17; D gene: TRBD1; clone size: -; V gene: TRBV6-1; CDR3 protein: CASSGGQGLYSNQPQHF; CDR3 DNA: TGTGCCAGCAGTGGAGGACAGGGACTCTATAGCAATCAGCCCCAGCATTTT
J gene: TRBJ2-3; CDR3 length: 15; D gene: TRBD2; clone size: -; V gene: TRBV2; CDR3 protein: CASSDSGGAPDTQYF; CDR3 DNA: TGTGCCAGCAGCGATAGCGGGGGGGCCCCCGATACGCAGTATTTT
J gene: TRBJ1-4; CDR3 length: 11; D gene: -; clone size: -; V gene: TRBV2; CDR3 protein: CASRGNEKLFF; CDR3 DNA: TGTGCCAGCCGGGGTAATGAAAAACTGTTTTTT
J gene: TRBJ2-1; CDR3 length: 15; D gene: TRBD2; clone size: -; V gene: TRBV11-2; CDR3 protein: CASSFTAGGPDEQFF; CDR3 DNA: TGTGCCAGCAGCTTCACAGCGGGGGGGCCGGATGAGCAGTTCTTC
J gene: TRBJ2-1; CDR3 length: 14; D gene: -; clone size: -; V gene: TRBV5-1; CDR3 protein: CASSLASSYNEQFF; CDR3 DNA: TGCGCCAGCAGTTTGGCTAGCTCCTACAATGAGCAGTTCTTC
J gene: TRBJ2-7; CDR3 length: 13; D gene: -; clone size: -; V gene: TRBV3-1/TRBV3-2; CDR3 protein: CASEDDLSYEQYF; CDR3 DNA: TGTGCCAGCGAGGATGACCTTTCCTACGAGCAGTACTTC
J gene: TRBJ2-2; CDR3 length: 16; D gene: TRBD1; clone size: -; V gene: TRBV7-6; CDR3 protein: CASNPSFGTGPGELFF; CDR3 DNA: TGTGCCAGCAACCCATCCTTCGGGACAGGGCCCGGGGAGCTGTTTTTT
J gene: TRBJ2-2; CDR3 length: 16; D gene: -; clone size: once; V gene: TRBV4-1; CDR3 protein: CASSQDMAGRTGELFF; CDR3 DNA: TGCGCCAGCAGCCAAGATATGGCAGGGAGGACCGGGGAGCTGTTTTTT
J gene: TRBJ2-3; CDR3 length: 17; D gene: TRBD2; clone size: -; V gene: TRBV27; CDR3 protein: CASSRDPGGGRPDTQYF; CDR3 DNA: TGTGCCAGCAGCCGCGACCCGGGCGGGGGGCGCCCAGATACGCAGTATTTT
J gene: TRBJ2-1; CDR3 length: 15; D gene: -; clone size: -; V gene: TRBV6-2/TRBV6-3; CDR3 protein: CASSYGSTSYNEQFF; CDR3 DNA: TGTGCCAGCAGTTATGGGAGTACGTCCTACAATGAGCAGTTCTTC